This entry features one T cell receptor beta chain sequence. Its specificity is unknown. Assay: immunoSEQ multiplex PCR; the TCRdb copy retains only in-frame clones and omits some. The table records roughly 57,000 clones, about nine tenths of them present only once. The sample is drawn from a study of CD4 T cells in relation to SARS-CoV-2 and coronaviruses. CD4+ T cells from unexposed donors were obtained before the COVID-19 pandemic (2011-2018). Study observations and caveats: About 65% of donors had memory CD4+ clonotypes crossrecognizing SARS-CoV-2 and common cold coronavirus spike. Each donor contributed either pre-pandemic or post-infection samples, not both.

The sequenced material came from memory CD4+ T cells from PBMCs. The clonotype originates from a human donor in good health.

CDR3: CASSLDTGNTGELFF. Written as DNA, the CDR3 is TGCGCCAGCAGCTTGGACACAGGGAACACCGGGGAGCTGTTTTTT. This sequence joins TRBV5-1 and TRBJ2-2; TRBD1 is a possible D gene (5 bases). Germline CDR1 is SGHRS and CDR2 is YFSETQ. The CDR3 runs 15 residues. V lost 0 bases and J lost 1, with 7 bases in between.